These T cell receptor beta chains were read from a single sample in a study of cytomegalovirus exposure and HLA in healthy donors. Using immunoSEQ multiplex PCR, the repertoire was profiled, and TCRdb retains in-frame clones only, with some absent. The sample shows about 150,000 clones, around 80% of them seen only once. The sample taken for sequencing was PBMCs. Source of these receptors: a woman aged 25 to 45 in good health and CMV-seropositive. CDR3s include the opening cysteine and the closing phenylalanine or tryptophan. D genes are given only for firm matches. Not all rows give a size; the values are once, few, many and, for expanded clones, a class.

j_call: TRBJ2-4
v_call: TRBV28
d_call: .
clone_size: .
cdr3_nt: TGTGCCAGCAGTTTATCTGGAACGACGGGGTTAGCCAAAAACATTCAGTACTTC
cdr3_aa: CASSLSGTTGLAKNIQYF

j_call: TRBJ2-1
v_call: TRBV5-1
d_call: TRBD1
clone_size: .
cdr3_nt: TGCGCCAGCAGCTTGGCGGGACAGGAGTACAATGAGCAGTTCTTC
cdr3_aa: CASSLAGQEYNEQFF

j_call: TRBJ1-4
v_call: TRBV2
d_call: TRBD1
clone_size: few
cdr3_nt: TGTGCCAGCAGACCCGGGACAGTTGCAACTAATGAAAAACTGTTTTTT
cdr3_aa: CASRPGTVATNEKLFF

j_call: TRBJ1-1
v_call: TRBV2
d_call: .
clone_size: .
cdr3_nt: TGTGCCAGCAGCCAGGAGGGCCGGAACACTGAAGCTTTCTTT
cdr3_aa: CASSQEGRNTEAFF

j_call: TRBJ1-2
v_call: TRBV19
d_call: .
clone_size: .
cdr3_nt: TGTGCCAGTAGCATAGAAGCCCCTGGCGGCTATGGCTACACCTTC
cdr3_aa: CASSIEAPGGYGYTF

j_call: TRBJ1-3
v_call: TRBV11-2
d_call: .
clone_size: .
cdr3_nt: TGTGCCAGCAGCCCAGGGGTGTTATACTCTGAAAACACCATATATTTT
cdr3_aa: CASSPGVLYSENTIYF

j_call: TRBJ1-1
v_call: TRBV4-1
d_call: .
clone_size: .
cdr3_nt: TGCGCCAGCAGCCAAGTGGGGGGGAGAGGCACTGAAGCTTTCTTT
cdr3_aa: CASSQVGGRGTEAFF

j_call: TRBJ1-5
v_call: TRBV21-1
d_call: .
clone_size: .
cdr3_nt: TGTGCCAGCAGCAAAGGTCCCGGGGGCAATCAGCCCCAGCATTTT
cdr3_aa: CASSKGPGGNQPQHF

j_call: TRBJ1-2
v_call: TRBV30
d_call: TRBD1
clone_size: .
cdr3_nt: TGTGCCACGACAGGGGGAAGAAACTATGGCTACACCTTC
cdr3_aa: CATTGGRNYGYTF

j_call: TRBJ1-2
v_call: TRBV6-5
d_call: TRBD1
clone_size: .
cdr3_nt: TGTGCCAGCACACGGGACAGTTTGGACTATGGCTACACCTTC
cdr3_aa: CASTRDSLDYGYTF

j_call: TRBJ2-7
v_call: TRBV6-6
d_call: .
clone_size: .
cdr3_nt: TGTGCCAGCACCGACACTCTAGCGTTCTCCTACGAGCAGTACTTC
cdr3_aa: CASTDTLAFSYEQYF

j_call: TRBJ2-7
v_call: TRBV25-1
d_call: TRBD1
clone_size: .
cdr3_nt: TGTGCCAGCAGTGTGACCGGGACAGCTCCATCCGAGCAGTACTTC
cdr3_aa: CASSVTGTAPSEQYF

j_call: TRBJ1-5
v_call: TRBV10-3
d_call: .
clone_size: .
cdr3_nt: TGTGCCACGGGGAATAGGGATCTAGCGGGTAGCAATCAGCCCCAGCATTTT
cdr3_aa: CATGNRDLAGSNQPQHF

j_call: TRBJ2-3
v_call: TRBV2
d_call: TRBD2
clone_size: few
cdr3_nt: TGTGCCAGCAGTGGGGAGGGTGAGGGGACAGATACGCAGTATTTT
cdr3_aa: CASSGEGEGTDTQYF

j_call: TRBJ2-1
v_call: TRBV28
d_call: TRBD2
clone_size: .
cdr3_nt: TGTGCCAGCAGTTCCTCCCGACTAGCGGGATTCCACAATGAGCAGTTCTTC
cdr3_aa: CASSSSRLAGFHNEQFF

j_call: TRBJ2-7
v_call: TRBV28
d_call: TRBD2
clone_size: .
cdr3_nt: TGTGCCAGCAGCTATCATAGGACTAGCGGGAGTACCCACGAGCAGTACTTC
cdr3_aa: CASSYHRTSGSTHEQYF

j_call: TRBJ2-6
v_call: TRBV7-8
d_call: TRBD1
clone_size: .
cdr3_nt: TGTGCCAGCAGCAAGACAGGGACTGGGGCCAACGTCCTGACTTTC
cdr3_aa: CASSKTGTGANVLTF

j_call: TRBJ2-5
v_call: TRBV6-5
d_call: .
clone_size: .
cdr3_nt: TGTGCCAGCAGTTCTAGTGGTGAGACCCAGTACTTC
cdr3_aa: CASSSSGETQYF

j_call: TRBJ2-7
v_call: TRBV29-1
d_call: TRBD2
clone_size: .
cdr3_nt: TGCAGCTCTACAACCGGCGGGAGTCCCTACGAGCAGTACTTC
cdr3_aa: CSSTTGGSPYEQYF

j_call: TRBJ2-5
v_call: TRBV28
d_call: .
clone_size: .
cdr3_nt: TGTGCCAGCCTAAGGACTCCCCAAGAGACCCAGTACTTC
cdr3_aa: CASLRTPQETQYF

j_call: TRBJ1-3
v_call: TRBV7-2
d_call: .
clone_size: .
cdr3_nt: TGTGCCAGCAGCCTAGGGGCTGTGTTCTCTGGAAACACCATATATTTT
cdr3_aa: CASSLGAVFSGNTIYF

j_call: TRBJ1-5
v_call: TRBV6-5
d_call: TRBD1
clone_size: .
cdr3_nt: TGTGCCAGCAGTCGGGACAGGGATCAGCCCCAGCATTTT
cdr3_aa: CASSRDRDQPQHF

j_call: TRBJ2-5
v_call: TRBV5-1
d_call: .
clone_size: .
cdr3_nt: TGCGCCAGCAGCATGGTAGCGGCCCAAGAGACCCAGTACTTC
cdr3_aa: CASSMVAAQETQYF

j_call: TRBJ2-7
v_call: TRBV5-4
d_call: .
clone_size: .
cdr3_nt: TGTGCCAGCAGCTTTTGGGCTAGCTTATCGTCCCACGAGCAGTACTTC
cdr3_aa: CASSFWASLSSHEQYF

j_call: TRBJ1-4
v_call: TRBV10-3
d_call: TRBD1
clone_size: .
cdr3_nt: TGTGCCACCACACCTACAGGGGGTGGTCGAACTAATGAAAAACTGTTTTTT
cdr3_aa: CATTPTGGGRTNEKLFF

j_call: TRBJ2-7
v_call: TRBV4-2
d_call: .
clone_size: .
cdr3_nt: TGTGCCAGCAGCCAAGATCTCTCGGGGGAGCAGTACTTC
cdr3_aa: CASSQDLSGEQYF

j_call: TRBJ1-5
v_call: TRBV9
d_call: .
clone_size: .
cdr3_nt: TGTGCCAGCAGCGTAGATCAGGGATTACAGCCCCAGCATTTT
cdr3_aa: CASSVDQGLQPQHF

j_call: TRBJ2-1
v_call: TRBV28
d_call: TRBD1
clone_size: .
cdr3_nt: TGTGCCAGCGGACGGACAGGGTACTACAATGAGCAGTTCTTC
cdr3_aa: CASGRTGYYNEQFF

j_call: TRBJ2-1
v_call: TRBV5-1
d_call: TRBD2
clone_size: .
cdr3_nt: TGCGCCAGCAGCGGGAGCGGGGGCTCCTACAATGAGCAGTTCTTC
cdr3_aa: CASSGSGGSYNEQFF

j_call: TRBJ1-1
v_call: TRBV29-1
d_call: .
clone_size: .
cdr3_nt: TGCAGCGCCATGATCAGTCAAAACACTGAAGCTTTCTTT
cdr3_aa: CSAMISQNTEAFF

j_call: TRBJ2-7
v_call: TRBV28
d_call: TRBD2
clone_size: .
cdr3_nt: TGTGCCAGCCAGTTCCCCGGGACTAGCGGGAAAGGCGAGCAGTACTTC
cdr3_aa: CASQFPGTSGKGEQYF

j_call: TRBJ2-7
v_call: TRBV28
d_call: TRBD2
clone_size: .
cdr3_nt: TGTGCCAGCAGTTTGGGGCGGGAGGGCCCCCGCGAGCAGTACTTC
cdr3_aa: CASSLGREGPREQYF

j_call: TRBJ1-5
v_call: TRBV19
d_call: .
clone_size: .
cdr3_nt: TGTGCCAGTAGTTTGGTGAGTCAGCCCCAGCATTTT
cdr3_aa: CASSLVSQPQHF

j_call: TRBJ2-3
v_call: TRBV7-9
d_call: TRBD2
clone_size: .
cdr3_nt: TGTGCCAGCAGCTTCAGACTAGCTGCCGGCACAGATACGCAGTATTTT
cdr3_aa: CASSFRLAAGTDTQYF

j_call: TRBJ2-3
v_call: TRBV5-8
d_call: TRBD2
clone_size: .
cdr3_nt: TGTGCCAGCAGCCCAATTAGCGGGAGTGCGGCAGATACGCAGTATTTT
cdr3_aa: CASSPISGSAADTQYF